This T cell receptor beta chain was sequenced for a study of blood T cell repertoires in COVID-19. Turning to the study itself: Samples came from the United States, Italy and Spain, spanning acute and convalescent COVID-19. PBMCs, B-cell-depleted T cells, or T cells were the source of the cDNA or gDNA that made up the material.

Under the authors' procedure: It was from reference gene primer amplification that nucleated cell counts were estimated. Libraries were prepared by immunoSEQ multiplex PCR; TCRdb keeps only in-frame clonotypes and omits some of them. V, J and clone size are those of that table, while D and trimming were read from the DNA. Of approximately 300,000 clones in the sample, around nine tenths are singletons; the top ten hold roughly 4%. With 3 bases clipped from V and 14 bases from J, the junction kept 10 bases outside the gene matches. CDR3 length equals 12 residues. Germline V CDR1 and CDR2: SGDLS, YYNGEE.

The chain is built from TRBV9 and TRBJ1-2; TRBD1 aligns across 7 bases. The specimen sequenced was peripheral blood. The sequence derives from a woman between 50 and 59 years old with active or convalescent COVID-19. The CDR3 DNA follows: TGTGCCAGCAGCGCCAGACAGGGCCCGGGAACCTTC. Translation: CASSARQGPGTF.